This T cell receptor beta chain was retrieved from a study of TIL therapy for anti-PD-1-resistant metastatic lung cancer. Sequencing used immunoSEQ v3. The method was immunoSEQ multiplex PCR; TCRdb's version includes in-frame clones alone and lacks a portion of them. The table records about 7,200 clones, just under 75% of them present only once. V was shortened by 8 bases and J by 3 bases, with 22 bases between the two germline ends. CDR3 length: 16 amino acids. The germline gives CDR1 MNHNY, CDR2 SVGAGI (reference sequence). Described time point: pre-treatment sample, taken before nivolumab and TIL therapy. The tumor samples were excised metastases, mostly pleural nodules or supraclavicular lymph nodes.

The source of this sequence is a person aged 25-85 years with non-small cell lung cancer. The input for sequencing was tumor tissue, taken at baseline. The chain is built from TRBV6-6 and TRBJ1-1; the D gene is possibly TRBD1 (5 bases). The CDR3 here is CASLPTRPGGDTEAFF. CDR3 nucleotide sequence: TGTGCCAGCCTCCCGACCCGTCCCGGGGGGGACACTGAAGCTTTCTTT.